This T cell receptor beta chain was captured in a study of human T cells and chemical hapten exposure. Across the study: Patients had diphenylcyclopropenone applied to the scalp weekly throughout the roughly 22-week study. Overall study results and limits: TCRs at high frequency, those above 1 in 1000, did not change with DPC sensitization. In comparison with controls, expanded TCRs gave rise to a significantly larger number of large CDR3 similarity clusters.

Worth noting for this clonotype: What it binds is not known.

Treatment defined: therapeutic diphenylcyclopropenone sensitization with weekly scalp DPC. Alopecia patients deemed DPC-suitable, aged 18 to 70, excluding pregnancy. As the library was built, unique molecular identifiers were attached to individual cDNA molecules. TCRdb re-analysed the reads in MiXCR, keeping a single row per CDR3 protein. The table lists about 5,200 distinct CDR3 sequences, approximately 60% of them singletons, with roughly 4% in the top ten. The clonotype comes from an adult with alopecia areata. Some clones in this sample may be carry-over from other donors' samples. This table probably holds off-target reads from a library built for another chain. The source was whole blood, collected before DPC sensitization or 2, 6, or about 24 weeks after (not recorded which).

CDR3: CSATGTTNPHPGEQYF. CDR3 nucleotides: TGCAGTGCTACCGGGACGACTAATCCCCACCCGGGGGAGCAGTACTTC. This chain joins TRBV20-1 and TRBJ2-7; D is possibly TRBD1 or TRBD2 (5 bases each). The germline CDR1 and CDR2 sequences are DFQATT and SNEGSKA (reference sequence). The length of the CDR3 is 16 residues. V was pared by 4 bases and J by 7 bases, with 26 bases between.